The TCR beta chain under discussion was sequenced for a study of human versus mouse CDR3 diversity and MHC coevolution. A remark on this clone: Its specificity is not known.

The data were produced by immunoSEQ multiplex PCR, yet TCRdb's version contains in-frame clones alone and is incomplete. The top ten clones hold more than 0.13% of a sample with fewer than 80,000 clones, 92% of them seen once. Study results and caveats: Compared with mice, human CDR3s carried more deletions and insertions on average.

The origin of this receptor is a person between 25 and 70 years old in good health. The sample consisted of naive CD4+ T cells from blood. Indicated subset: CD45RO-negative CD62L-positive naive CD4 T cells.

As DNA, the CDR3 is TGTGCCAGCAACCATGGCCTTGGGGGCCGCACAGATACGCAGTATTTT. Translating it yields CASNHGLGGRTDTQYF. This chain joins TRBV7-9 and TRBJ2-3; tentatively, D is TRBD1 (6 bases). The V gene lost 7 bases and the J gene lost 1 base, with 18 bases spanning the gap. CDR3 length: 16 residues. Germline V gene lookup returns CDR1 SEHNR and CDR2 FQNEAQ (reference sequence).